The next 12 T cell receptor beta chains were all read from a single sample in a study of T cell responses to AZD1222 COVID-19 vaccine. Generated by immunoSEQ multiplex PCR, the TCRdb table keeps only in-frame clones and is missing some. The table records more than 110,000 clones, 88% of them present only once. Specimen: peripheral blood, collected 28 days after the second AZD1222 dose. These receptors were obtained from an adult who received the AZD1222 COVID-19 vaccine.

The chain uses TRBV7-8 and TRBJ1-5; 7 nucleotides align to TRBD1. The CDR3 sequence is 13 residues long. Germline CDR1 SGHVS, CDR2 FQNEAQ. With 5 bases clipped from V and 6 bases from J, the junction kept 4 bases outside the gene matches. The CDR3 is CASSQAGGQPQHF. CDR3 in DNA: TGTGCCAGCAGCCAAGCAGGGGGTCAGCCCCAGCATTTT.

The chain recombines TRBV9 with TRBJ2-2; 8 bases map to TRBD2. The CDR3 is 16 residues long. Losses at the gene ends were 3 bases for V and 7 bases for J; bases not matched to a gene: 11. CDR1 is SGDLS and CDR2 is YYNGEE in the germline V gene. The CDR3 sequence is CASSAHGRAGIGELFF. Written as DNA, the CDR3 is TGTGCCAGCAGCGCCCACGGGAGGGCCGGAATCGGGGAGCTGTTTTTT. The entire variable domain, with the rest obtained from reference TRBV9 and TRBJ2-2, is as follows: DSGVTQTPKHLITATGQRVTLRCSPRSGDLSVYWYQQSLDQGLQFLIQYYNGEERAKGNILERFSAQQFPDLHSELNLSSLELGDSALYFCASSAHGRAGIGELFFGEGSRLTVL.

V and J are TRBV19 and TRBJ1-3; D not resolved. V was shortened by 8 bases and J by 2 bases, with 7 bases between the two germline ends. Germline V gives CDR1 LNHDA, CDR2 SQIVND (reference sequence). There are 12 residues in the CDR3. In DNA, the CDR3 is TGTGCCAGTGGGGTAGCTGGAAACACCATATATTTT. Protein: CASGVAGNTIYF.

The chain is built from TRBV19 and TRBJ2-7; TRBD2 matches at 9 bases. The J segment lost 4 bases and the V segment lost 5 bases, leaving 6 bases of the junction unmatched. The CDR3 runs to 14 residues. Per germline, CDR1 LNHDA and CDR2 SQIVND (reference sequence). The chain's CDR3 is CASSRLTSGYEQYF. The CDR3 DNA reads TGTGCCAGTAGTCGTTTGACTAGCGGATACGAGCAGTACTTC.

CDR3 in DNA: TGTGCCAGCAGTTATCGGGGGCCAGACGAGCAGTACTTC. Translated, it gives CASSYRGPDEQYF. The rearrangement uses TRBV6-5 and TRBJ2-7; tentatively, D is TRBD1 or TRBD2 (6 bases each). Germline assignment: CDR1 MNHEY and CDR2 SVGAGI. The V end was cut by 3 bases, the J end by 5 bases, with 11 bases between. The CDR3 totals 13 residues.

The chain is built from TRBV19 and TRBJ2-7; D is tentatively TRBD1 or TRBD2 (5 bases each). The CDR3 runs to 12 residues. V lost 9 bases, J lost 1 base, and 10 bases lay in between. Germline assignment: CDR1 LNHDA and CDR2 SQIVND (reference sequence). In DNA form, the CDR3 reads TGTGCCAGCGGGGACGATTCCTACGAGCAGTACTTC. Translation gives CASGDDSYEQYF. The whole variable domain, remainder taken from reference TRBV19 and TRBJ2-7, is DGGITQSPKYLFRKEGQNVTLSCEQNLNHDAMYWYRQDPGQGLRLIYYSQIVNDFQKGDIAEGYSVSREKKESFPLTVTSAQKNPTAFYLCASGDDSYEQYFGPGTRLTVT.

V usage is TRBV18 and J usage is TRBJ1-6; TRBD1 is a possible D gene (6 bases). The CDR3 loop spans 15 amino acids. The germline V gene has CDR1 KGHSH and CDR2 LQKENI. The V gene lost 4 bases and the J gene lost 8 bases, with 15 bases spanning the gap. In nucleotides, the CDR3 is TGTGCCAGCTCACTCTCGTCCCCAGGGGATTCACCCCTCCACTTT. Its protein is CASSLSSPGDSPLHF.

The table lists this clone with a count of one. The chain links TRBV3-1 (or the pseudogene TRBV3-2) to TRBJ2-1; 7 bases map to TRBD2. Germline lookup yields CDR1 LGHDT and CDR2 YNNKEL (reference sequence). The CDR3 consists of 16 residues. The V gene end was trimmed by 3 bases and the J gene end by 7 bases; junction bases not matched to a gene: 12. CDR3 sequence: CASSQRNSAGLNEQFF. For the CDR3, the DNA is TGTGCCAGCAGCCAGAGAAATTCAGCGGGGTTAAATGAGCAGTTCTTC.

This chain joins TRBV10-3 and TRBJ2-7; 10 bases are a match to TRBD1. Germline lookup yields CDR1 ENHRY and CDR2 SYGVKD. With 6 bases clipped from V and 3 bases from J, the junction kept 2 bases outside the gene matches. This CDR3 is 13 amino acids long. The CDR3 nucleotides read TGTGCCATCAGCCGGACAGGGGGCTACGAGCAGTACTTC. Amino acids: CAISRTGGYEQYF.

V is TRBV18 and J is TRBJ1-2, with TRBD1 matching 7 bases. V lost 2 bases, J lost 2 bases, and 2 bases stayed unmatched. Germline-derived CDR1 and CDR2 are KGHSH and LQKENI. CDR3 length equals 14 residues. In DNA form, the CDR3 reads TGTGCCAGCTCACCAGACAGGGACAACTATGGCTACACCTTC. Translated: CASSPDRDNYGYTF.

The chain has TRBV5-1 and TRBJ2-5; 8 positions match TRBD1. This CDR3 spans 16 amino acids. Germline V gene data show CDR1 as SGHRS and CDR2 as YFSETQ. The trim removed 1 base at V and 5 bases at J, leaving 10 bases unmatched. The DNA of the CDR3 is TGCGCCAGCAGCTTGAGAGGGCAGGGGGCGGAGGAGACCCAGTACTTC. Translating gives CASSLRGQGAEETQYF.

The J gene is TRBJ2-1, the V gene TRBV28; TRBD2 aligns across 11 bases. The CDR3 is 18 residues long. Germline loops: CDR1 MDHEN, CDR2 SYDVKM. Trimming took 5 bases from V and 2 from J; bases not matched to a gene: 11. This CDR3 reads CASSLPGLADGTYNEQFF. Written as DNA, the CDR3 is TGTGCCAGCAGTCTACCGGGACTAGCGGACGGCACCTACAATGAGCAGTTCTTC.